A selection of T cell receptor beta chains follows, all from one sample in a study of blood T cells in healthy people across ages. TCRdb processed the 5' RACE reads anew with MiXCR; each CDR3 protein has one entry. The sample holds about 1 million distinct CDR3 sequences, more than 40% seen once. Sequencing was performed on blood. The receptors here all came from a woman aged 60-75 years in good health. Both conserved end residues are part of each CDR3. The order of the fields is J gene, D gene, V gene, clone size, CDR3 DNA, CDR3 protein. A D gene is named only where the DNA matches it firmly. Size tells how often a clone was seen (once, few, many) or the class of an expanded clone, and some rows leave it out.

j_gene: TRBJ1-4; d_gene: .; v_gene: TRBV7-8; abundance: few; CDR3nt: TGTGCCAGCAGCTTAAGGGCACAGGGCCTCGTTACTAATGAAAAACTGTTTTTT; CDR3aa: CASSLRAQGLVTNEKLFF
j_gene: TRBJ2-3; d_gene: .; v_gene: TRBV4-2; abundance: .; CDR3nt: TGTGCCAGCAGGGAAGGCTCAAGCACAGATACGCAGTATTTT; CDR3aa: CASREGSSTDTQYF
j_gene: TRBJ2-1; d_gene: .; v_gene: TRBV29-1; abundance: few; CDR3nt: TGCAGCGTCCTACGGCGGGGTGAGCAGTTCTTC; CDR3aa: CSVLRRGEQFF
j_gene: TRBJ2-5; d_gene: .; v_gene: TRBV9; abundance: .; CDR3nt: TGTGCCAGCAGCGTAGAGATGGAGGCGACCCAGTACTTC; CDR3aa: CASSVEMEATQYF
j_gene: TRBJ1-1; d_gene: .; v_gene: TRBV5-1; abundance: .; CDR3nt: TGCGCCAGCAGCTCCTCCAGCGTATTTAAGAACACTGAAGCTTTCTTT; CDR3aa: CASSSSSVFKNTEAFF
j_gene: TRBJ2-1; d_gene: TRBD2; v_gene: TRBV24-1; abundance: once; CDR3nt: TGTGCCATCTTCGCCGGGGGACTAGATAATGAGCAGTTCTTC; CDR3aa: CAIFAGGLDNEQFF
j_gene: TRBJ2-3; d_gene: .; v_gene: TRBV6-2/TRBV6-3; abundance: .; CDR3nt: TGTGCCAGCAGTTACCCCGACGAGGACTCTTATAGCACAGATACGCAGTATTTT; CDR3aa: CASSYPDEDSYSTDTQYF
j_gene: TRBJ2-7; d_gene: TRBD1; v_gene: TRBV28; abundance: .; CDR3nt: TGTGCCAGCAGTCTTCCGGGACAGGGGAAGAACGAGCAGTACTTC; CDR3aa: CASSLPGQGKNEQYF
j_gene: TRBJ1-2; d_gene: .; v_gene: TRBV24-1; abundance: .; CDR3nt: TGTGCCACCAGTGACCCAGGGAACGGCTACACCTTC; CDR3aa: CATSDPGNGYTF
j_gene: TRBJ2-5; d_gene: TRBD1; v_gene: TRBV7-9; abundance: .; CDR3nt: TGTGCCAGCAGCCATTCTCTACCGGACAGGTCACAAGAGACCCAGTACTTC; CDR3aa: CASSHSLPDRSQETQYF
j_gene: TRBJ2-3; d_gene: .; v_gene: TRBV7-2; abundance: few; CDR3nt: TGTGCCAGCAGCCACCTTACCGGCCCGGGCACAGATACGCAGTATTTT; CDR3aa: CASSHLTGPGTDTQYF
j_gene: TRBJ2-5; d_gene: .; v_gene: TRBV20-1; abundance: few; CDR3nt: TGCAGTGCTAAGGCGGCTAGCGCTCAGACCCAGTACTTC; CDR3aa: CSAKAASAQTQYF
j_gene: TRBJ2-1; d_gene: .; v_gene: TRBV7-2; abundance: few; CDR3nt: TGTGCCAGCAGCTCCCCCTTAGGCGGACGAAGCTCCTACAATGAGCAGTTCTTC; CDR3aa: CASSSPLGGRSSYNEQFF
j_gene: TRBJ2-7; d_gene: TRBD1; v_gene: TRBV5-1; abundance: .; CDR3nt: TGCGCCAGCAGCGCTGGACAGGGGCCGGTCTACGAGCAGTACTTC; CDR3aa: CASSAGQGPVYEQYF
j_gene: TRBJ2-5; d_gene: TRBD2; v_gene: TRBV29-1; abundance: .; CDR3nt: TGCAGCGTCGAGTGGACTAGCGGAGCGGGGGAGACCCAGTACTTC; CDR3aa: CSVEWTSGAGETQYF
j_gene: TRBJ2-7; d_gene: .; v_gene: TRBV4-1; abundance: .; CDR3nt: TGCGCCAGCAGCCAAGCACCCTCCACCTGGCAGAGCTCCTACGAGCAGTACTTC; CDR3aa: CASSQAPSTWQSSYEQYF
j_gene: TRBJ2-5; d_gene: TRBD1; v_gene: TRBV7-6; abundance: .; CDR3nt: TGTGCCAGCAGCCCCATTCCGGGACAGGGGTATCAAGAGACCCAGTACTTC; CDR3aa: CASSPIPGQGYQETQYF
j_gene: TRBJ2-5; d_gene: TRBD2; v_gene: TRBV3-1; abundance: .; CDR3nt: TGTGCCAGCAGCCAAAGGGCGGGAGCTGAGACCCAGTACTTC; CDR3aa: CASSQRAGAETQYF
j_gene: TRBJ2-3; d_gene: .; v_gene: TRBV20-1; abundance: .; CDR3nt: TGCAGTGCTAGAGATGGTCGCGGGGTAAGGACAGATACGCAGTATTTT; CDR3aa: CSARDGRGVRTDTQYF
j_gene: TRBJ2-7; d_gene: .; v_gene: TRBV20-1; abundance: .; CDR3nt: TGCAGTGCTAGAGATGCCAGGGGCTACGAGCAGTACTTC; CDR3aa: CSARDARGYEQYF
j_gene: TRBJ2-5; d_gene: TRBD2; v_gene: TRBV12-3/TRBV12-4; abundance: .; CDR3nt: TGTGCCAGCAGCGGTCTAGACAGGGGACTAGCGGGGTCCCAAGAGACCCAGTACTTC; CDR3aa: CASSGLDRGLAGSQETQYF
j_gene: TRBJ2-5; d_gene: TRBD2; v_gene: TRBV15; abundance: .; CDR3nt: TGTGCCACCAACCCGGGGGAGGGACAAGAGACCCAGTACTTC; CDR3aa: CATNPGEGQETQYF
j_gene: TRBJ2-1; d_gene: TRBD2; v_gene: TRBV5-1; abundance: .; CDR3nt: TGCGCCAGCAGCTTGGCCGGGATAGCGGGAAGCTCCTACAATGAGCAGTTCTTC; CDR3aa: CASSLAGIAGSSYNEQFF
j_gene: TRBJ2-4; d_gene: .; v_gene: TRBV21-1; abundance: few; CDR3nt: TGTGCCAGCAGCATCTTACAGGGGGCTAATCCTTCTCTAGCCAAAAACATTCAGTACTTC; CDR3aa: CASSILQGANPSLAKNIQYF
j_gene: TRBJ2-1; d_gene: .; v_gene: TRBV5-6; abundance: few; CDR3nt: TGTGCCAGCTCCCTTTTGCCGGGAGATGGGGATGAGCAGTTCTTC; CDR3aa: CASSLLPGDGDEQFF